A single sample is the source of the 23 T cell receptor beta chains below, sequenced in a study of T cell repertoires in cytomegalovirus infection. Via MiXCR, TCRdb re-called the reads, giving one row per CDR3 protein. The sample has 250,000 or so distinct CDR3 sequences; over 15% are singletons. Sequenced: CD8+ T cells from PBMCs. These receptors all come from a human donor in good health (CMV status not recorded). Some clones in this sample may be carry-over from other donors' samples.

Many counts were recorded for this clonotype. This sequence joins TRBV7-2 and TRBJ2-2, with D hard to call. The V end was cut by 7 bases, the J end by 4 bases, with 7 bases between. The germline gives CDR1 SGHTA, CDR2 FQGNSA. CDR3 size: 12 residues. The CDR3 reads CASKFTTGELFF. The CDR3 DNA reads as TGTGCCAGCAAGTTTACCACCGGGGAGCTGTTTTTT. The full variable domain, its missing parts supplied by reference TRBV7-2 and TRBJ2-2, is GAGVSQSPSNKVTEKGKDVELRCDPISGHTALYWYRQSLGQGLEFLIYFQGNSAPDKSGLPSDRFSAERTGGSVSTLTIQRTQQEDSAVYLCASKFTTGELFFGEGSRLTVL.

This chain joins TRBV20-1 and TRBJ2-3; D might be TRBD2 (5 bases). Germline CDR1 and CDR2: DFQATT and SNEGSKA (reference sequence). The CDR3 runs 14 residues. V lost 3 bases to trimming and J lost 1 base, with 11 bases between them. CDR3 residues: CSASRAGGTDTQYF. CDR3 sequence (DNA): TGCAGTGCTAGTCGTGCCGGGGGCACAGATACGCAGTATTTT.

This clonotype has a handful of counts. This CDR3 reads CASGQGGPYEQYF. The CDR3 region has the DNA TGTGCCAGTGGACAGGGGGGACCCTACGAGCAGTACTTC. The chain combines TRBV2 with TRBJ2-7; TRBD1 aligns across 10 bases. The CDR3 runs 13 residues. V lost 9 bases and J lost 2; bases outside the gene matches: 4. Germline-derived CDR1 and CDR2 are SNHLY and FYNNEI.

This clonotype has more than one count but fewer than ten. The chain is built from TRBV7-2 and TRBJ2-5; 13 bases are a match to TRBD2. The V segment lost 0 bases and the J segment 3 bases; nucleotides outside the gene matches: 7. CDR1 SGHTA and CDR2 FQGNSA come from the germline V gene. The CDR3 contains 18 residues. CDR3 bases: TGTGCCAGCAGCTTAGCGTCGGGGGGGACTAGCGGGGAAGAGACCCAGTACTTC. Its protein is CASSLASGGTSGEETQYF.

This clonotype was detected many times. This rearrangement joins TRBV7-9 to TRBJ1-4; a possible D gene is TRBD1 (5 bases). V lost 4 bases and J 6 bases, leaving 15 bases between the germline ends. The CDR3 is 15 amino acids. CDR1 and CDR2 (germline): SEHNR, FQNEAQ (reference sequence). The CDR3 is CASSSPGAGYEKLFF. The CDR3 DNA reads as TGTGCCAGCAGCTCCCCTGGGGCAGGGTATGAAAAACTGTTTTTT.

This clonotype has just a few counts. V is TRBV28 and J is TRBJ2-5, with TRBD2 identical over 7 bases. CDR3 size: 17 residues. V was clipped by 4 bases and J by 5 bases; unmatched bases: 16. Germline V gene lookup returns CDR1 MDHEN and CDR2 SYDVKM. The CDR3 sequence: CASSYPQGAGPLETQYF. The DNA of the CDR3 is TGTGCCAGCAGTTACCCCCAGGGAGCGGGGCCACTGGAGACCCAGTACTTC.

This clonotype was seen more than once but under ten times. The chain recombines TRBV29-1 with TRBJ2-1, with D maybe TRBD2 (6 bases). V was pared by 7 bases and J by 11 bases, with 21 bases between. The germline V gene has CDR1 SQVTM and CDR2 ANQGSEA. The length of the CDR3 is 13 residues. In DNA, the CDR3 is TGCAGCGCGGGGGACGATAGTCCGAGAAAGCAGTTCTTC. Its translation is CSAGDDSPRKQFF.

This clonotype was detected a few times. The rearrangement joins TRBV24-1 to TRBJ2-5, with D hard to call. Trimming took 1 base from V and 3 from J, leaving 5 bases between them. There are 13 residues in the CDR3. Germline V gives CDR1 KGHDR, CDR2 SFDVKD. The CDR3 region is CATSDLSEETQYF. The CDR3, as DNA: TGTGCCACCAGTGATTTATCTGAAGAGACCCAGTACTTC.

The rearrangement uses TRBV13 and TRBJ1-4; no definite D call. There are 16 residues in the CDR3. Trimming shortened V by 4 bases and J by 3 bases, and 15 bases separated the two germline ends. The germline CDR1 and CDR2 sequences are PRHDT and FYEKMQ (reference sequence). The CDR3 DNA reads TGTGCCAGCAGCTGGACCGGGTGGAAGGCTAATGAAAAACTGTTTTTT. It yields the protein CASSWTGWKANEKLFF.

The V gene is TRBV2, the J gene TRBJ2-1, with TRBD2 matching over 12 bases. The length of the CDR3 is 17 residues. CDR1 and CDR2 from the germline V gene are SNHLY and FYNNEI. The trim removed 6 bases at V and 1 base at J, leaving 7 bases unmatched. The DNA of the CDR3 is TGTGCCAGCAGACTAGCGGGGGGTACGCCTTCCTACAATGAGCAGTTCTTC. This gives the protein CASRLAGGTPSYNEQFF.

Comment on this clonotype: This may come from a read error, since a much larger clone is one base off. The chain couples TRBV28 to TRBJ1-5; unclear D gene. The V and J ends lost 10 bases and 2 bases respectively, with 15 bases between them. The germline V gene encodes CDR1 MDHEN and CDR2 SYDVKM. The CDR3 extends over 14 amino acids. CDR3 in DNA: TGTGCCAACTGTCCAAACTGGGGCAATCAGCCCCAGCATTTT. This translates into CANCPNWGNQPQHF.

The V and J genes are TRBV18 and TRBJ2-7; the D is unclear. CDR1 is KGHSH, CDR2 LQKENI, per germline. Trimming took off 3 bases at V and 5 bases at J, with 20 bases between the two ends. The CDR3 consists of 16 residues. The CDR3 DNA is TGTGCCAGCTCACCCCGTCCCCGCCTCCAAGGGAACGAGCAGTACTTC. Amino acid sequence: CASSPRPRLQGNEQYF.

This clonotype was seen only a few times. The chain carries TRBV27 and TRBJ1-1, with 9 bases identical to TRBD1. This CDR3 spans 15 amino acids. V was clipped by 3 bases and J by 3 bases; unmatched bases: 5. Looked up from germline, CDR1 is MNHEY and CDR2 is SMNVEV (reference sequence). This CDR3 reads CASSFRDRVDTEAFF. The CDR3, as DNA: TGTGCCAGCAGTTTTAGGGACAGGGTTGACACTGAAGCTTTCTTT.

This clonotype was seen a handful of times. The chain couples TRBV20-1 to TRBJ1-2; D uncertain. This CDR3 comprises 10 residues. V lost 0 bases and J lost 6, with 2 bases in between. In germline, CDR1 is DFQATT, CDR2 SNEGSKA (reference sequence). CDR3 loop: CSARDDGYTF. The CDR3 nucleotides are TGCAGTGCTAGAGATGATGGCTACACCTTC.

In this sample, this clonotype turned up many times. CDR3 sequence: CASSYTQRWNTGELFF. The CDR3 DNA is TGTGCCAGCAGTTACACCCAAAGGTGGAACACCGGGGAGCTGTTTTTT. The J gene is TRBJ2-2, the V gene TRBV6-5; D not resolved. The V gene lost 2 bases and the J gene lost 1 base, with 11 bases spanning the gap. The CDR3 runs 16 residues. Germline loops: CDR1 MNHEY, CDR2 SVGAGI.

V gene TRBV20-1 combines with J gene TRBJ1-6, with D possibly matching TRBD1 (5 bases). CDR3 length: 15 residues. The V gene's germline CDR1 is DFQATT and CDR2 SNEGSKA (reference sequence). V was trimmed by 1 base and J by 7 bases, leaving 14 bases between them. CDR3 residues: CSARVDRLPNSPLHF. CDR3 nucleotides: TGCAGTGCTAGAGTCGACAGACTCCCAAATTCACCCCTCCACTTT.

This clonotype has just a few counts. The J gene is TRBJ2-2, the V gene TRBV20-1; the match to TRBD1 covers 9 bases. The trim removed 0 bases at V and 3 bases at J, leaving 11 bases unmatched. The CDR3 is 18 amino acids. CDR1 DFQATT and CDR2 SNEGSKA come from the germline V gene (reference sequence). CDR3: CSARDALRQGDYTGELFF. For the CDR3, the DNA is TGCAGTGCTAGAGATGCCCTCCGACAGGGGGATTACACCGGGGAGCTGTTTTTT.

This clonotype was seen a handful of times. The gene calls are TRBV2 and TRBJ1-5; D unclear. The V and J ends lost 1 base and 0 bases respectively, with 7 bases between them. The germline CDR1 and CDR2 sequences are SNHLY and FYNNEI. The CDR3 covers 15 residues. DNA for the CDR3: TGTGCCAGCAGTGAAGACCTTTATAGCAATCAGCCCCAGCATTTT. Its protein product is CASSEDLYSNQPQHF.

This sequence joins TRBV9 and TRBJ2-7; no clear D. Trimming took off 0 bases at V and 3 bases at J, with 10 bases between the two ends. The CDR3 runs 14 residues. The V gene's germline CDR1 is SGDLS and CDR2 YYNGEE. CDR3 coding DNA: TGTGCCAGCAGCGTAGAGAAGAATGGCTACGAGCAGTACTTC. Amino acids: CASSVEKNGYEQYF.

The chain employs TRBV14 and TRBJ2-5, with D maybe TRBD1 (6 bases). The CDR3 covers 18 residues. CDR1 and CDR2 (germline): SGHDN, FVKESK. Trimming stripped 1 base from V and 6 bases from J, with 24 bases between. The CDR3 sequence is CASSQAGENRHLIKTQYF. CDR3 sequence (DNA): TGTGCCAGCAGCCAAGCAGGGGAAAATCGTCATCTAATAAAGACCCAGTACTTC.

The CDR3 protein is CASILPGETLTNGYTF. The DNA for the CDR3 is TGTGCCAGCATTCTACCGGGGGAGACACTAACTAATGGCTACACCTTC. The chain uses TRBV12-3 or TRBV12-4 and TRBJ1-2, with a weak D call TRBD1 (5 bases). Trimming removed 7 bases at V and 6 bases at J, with 24 bases between. The CDR3 is made up of 16 amino acids.

This clonotype was counted between two and nine times. V and J are TRBV12-3 or TRBV12-4 and TRBJ1-1; D may be TRBD1 (5 bases). Trimming stripped 6 bases from V and 2 bases from J, with 7 bases between. The CDR3 extends over 12 amino acids. The CDR3 region is CASRQGNTEAFF. Here the CDR3 DNA reads TGTGCCAGCAGGCAGGGTAACACTGAAGCTTTCTTT.

This clonotype was detected once. The CDR3 DNA follows: TGTGCCAGCAGCCAATACGGGGTGGAGTATGGCTACACCTTC. Translation gives CASSQYGVEYGYTF. The V and J genes are TRBV4-2 and TRBJ1-2; D is ambiguous. V lost 2 bases, J lost 5 bases, and 12 bases lay in between. The CDR3 runs to 14 residues. Germline V gene sequence: CDR1 LGHNA, CDR2 YNFKEQ.